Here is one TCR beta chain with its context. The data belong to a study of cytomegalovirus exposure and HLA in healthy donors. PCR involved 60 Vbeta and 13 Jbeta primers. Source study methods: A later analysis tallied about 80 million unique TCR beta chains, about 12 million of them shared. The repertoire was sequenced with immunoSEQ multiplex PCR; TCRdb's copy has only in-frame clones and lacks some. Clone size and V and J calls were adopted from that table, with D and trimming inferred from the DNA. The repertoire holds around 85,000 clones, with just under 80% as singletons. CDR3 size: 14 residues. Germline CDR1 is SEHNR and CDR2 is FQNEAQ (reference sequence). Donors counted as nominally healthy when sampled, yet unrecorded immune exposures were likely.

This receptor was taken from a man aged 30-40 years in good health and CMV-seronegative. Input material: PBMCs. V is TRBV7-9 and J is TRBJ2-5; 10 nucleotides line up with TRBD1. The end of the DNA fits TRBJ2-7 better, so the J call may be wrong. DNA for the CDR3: TGTGCCAGCAGCCCGTCGGGACAGGGGTACGAGCAGTACTTC. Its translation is CASSPSGQGYEQYF.